One sample yielded the 14 T cell receptor beta chains listed below, sequenced in a study of T cell responses to AZD1222 COVID-19 vaccine. Generated by immunoSEQ multiplex PCR, the TCRdb table keeps only in-frame clones and is missing some. The repertoire holds over 100,000 clones, with approximately 90% as singletons. The sequences come from peripheral blood, collected on day 0 of AZD1222 vaccination. The receptor source for this set is an adult in good health.

This chain joins TRBV4-1 and TRBJ1-1; tentative D call: TRBD1 (6 bases). The V gene lost 6 bases and the J gene lost 8 bases, with 19 bases spanning the gap. Germline loops: CDR1 MGHRA, CDR2 YSYEKL. The CDR3 sequence is 14 residues long. Here the CDR3 DNA reads TGCGCCAGCAGGGGGGCCTCTCGGACAGTAGAAGCTTTCTTT. The encoded protein is CASRGASRTVEAFF.

This clone was detected once. The rearrangement links TRBV2 to TRBJ1-2, with TRBD1 matching 7 bases. The CDR3 length is 15 residues. The J segment lost 0 bases and the V segment lost 5 bases, leaving 6 bases of the junction unmatched. Germline V gene data show CDR1 as SNHLY and CDR2 as FYNNEI. CDR3 nucleotides: TGTGCCAGCAGTCCGGGACAGCTAGCTAACTATGGCTACACCTTC. Its translation is CASSPGQLANYGYTF.

The chain joins TRBV3-1 (or the pseudogene TRBV3-2) to TRBJ1-3; no reliable D call. The CDR3 spans 14 residues. The V end lost 2 bases, the J end lost 4 bases, and 9 bases lay between the germline ends. CDR1 LGHDT and CDR2 YNNKEL come from the germline V gene (reference sequence). The CDR3 DNA reads TGTGCCAGCAGCCAACGCCACCGGGGAAACACCATATATTTT. This encodes CASSQRHRGNTIYF.

This chain links TRBV4-3 with TRBJ1-1; no reliable D call. The CDR3 runs to 14 residues. The germline CDR1 and CDR2 sequences are LGHNA and YSLEER. V lost 0 bases to trimming and J lost 7 bases, with 12 bases between them. In DNA, the CDR3 is TGCGCCAGCAGCCAAGAGGATCTCGGAGATGAAGCTTTCTTT. Its translation: CASSQEDLGDEAFF.

The genes are TRBV28 and TRBJ2-3; tentatively, D is TRBD1 (6 bases). CDR3 length: 12 residues. Trimming pared 6 bases from V and 9 bases from J, leaving 13 bases between. From germline, CDR1 is MDHEN and CDR2 SYDVKM. The CDR3 DNA sequence: TGTGCCAGCAGGGAAAGAACAGGGACGCAGTATTTT. Protein sequence: CASRERTGTQYF.

The rearrangement links TRBV21-1 to TRBJ2-1. TRBV21-1 has pseudogene status. The CDR3 consists of 12 residues. The CDR3 DNA reads TGTGCCAGCAGCCATCCCCTGCATGAGCAGTTCTTC. Its translation is CASSHPLHEQFF.

The chain has TRBV5-6 and TRBJ1-1; D is ambiguous. V was trimmed by 3 bases and J by 1 base, leaving 4 bases between them. The CDR3 loop spans 12 amino acids. CDR1 SGHDT and CDR2 YYEEEE come from the germline V gene. This chain's CDR3 is CASSWSNTEAFF. The CDR3 DNA follows: TGTGCCAGCAGCTGGTCGAACACTGAAGCTTTCTTT.

The chain recombines TRBV19 with TRBJ1-1; possible D gene TRBD1, 5 bases. The germline CDR1 and CDR2 sequences are LNHDA and SQIVND (reference sequence). The CDR3 has 16 amino acids. V lost 10 bases, J lost 4 bases, and 25 bases lay in between. In DNA, the CDR3 is TGTGCCACCACCCGGGTGGGCGTGGGGGTGGGCACTGAAGCTTTCTTT. Residues: CATTRVGVGVGTEAFF.

In nucleotides, the CDR3 is TGTGCCAGCAGCGCCAGGACCTTCGGCTATGGCTACACCTTC. It is translated as CASSARTFGYGYTF. This chain connects TRBV14 to TRBJ1-2; D is unresolved. The CDR3 covers 14 residues. V lost 5 bases, J lost 4 bases, and 14 bases lay in between. Germline CDR1 is SGHDN and CDR2 is FVKESK.

The rearrangement uses TRBV19 and TRBJ2-7; D remains unclear. The V and J ends lost 2 bases and 2 bases respectively, with 10 bases between them. The CDR3 runs 14 residues. Looked up from germline, CDR1 is LNHDA and CDR2 is SQIVND (reference sequence). CDR3 protein: CASSISSTAYEQYF. The CDR3 nucleotides are TGTGCCAGTAGTATATCCTCAACAGCCTACGAGCAGTACTTC.

V gene TRBV5-5 combines with J gene TRBJ1-5; the D gene is possibly TRBD1 (6 bases). Trimming removed 0 bases at V and 0 bases at J, with 10 bases between. The germline V gene has CDR1 SGHKS and CDR2 YYEKEE (reference sequence). CDR3 length: 16 residues. The CDR3: CASSLGGPYSNQPQHF. As DNA, the CDR3 is TGTGCCAGCAGCTTGGGGGGGCCTTATAGCAATCAGCCCCAGCATTTT. Full variable domain (outside the CDR3, taken from reference TRBV5-5 and TRBJ1-5): DAGVTQSPTHLIKTRGQQVTLRCSPISGHKSVSWYQQVLGQGPQFIFQYYEKEERGRGNFPDRFSARQFPNYSSELNVNALLLGDSALYLCASSLGGPYSNQPQHFGDGTRLSIL.

V is TRBV28 and J is TRBJ1-4; TRBD1 matches 7 bases. The germline V gene encodes CDR1 MDHEN and CDR2 SYDVKM. With V trimmed by 8 bases and J by 4 bases, 7 bases remained unmatched. The CDR3 sequence is 14 residues long. CDR3 nucleotides: TGTGCCAGCTCCCCAGGGGGATTTAATGAAAAACTGTTTTTT. As protein: CASSPGGFNEKLFF.

The CDR3 spells CASSFGAGAKAFF. The CDR3 nucleotides are TGTGCCAGCAGTTTTGGGGCAGGGGCTAAAGCTTTCTTT. The chain employs TRBV28 and TRBJ1-1; a weak D match, TRBD1 (6 bases). The CDR3 extends over 13 amino acids. V gave up 3 bases and J gave up 9 bases, with 14 bases separating them. Germline-derived CDR1 and CDR2 are MDHEN and SYDVKM.

This clone was observed once. This chain links TRBV4-3 with TRBJ2-7, with TRBD2 matching 11 bases. This CDR3 has 17 residues. Germline CDR1 LGHNA, CDR2 YSLEER. Losses at the gene ends were 1 base for V and 5 bases for J; bases not matched to a gene: 10. The CDR3 loop reads CASSQARGLAGVHEQYF. The CDR3 nucleotides are TGCGCCAGCAGCCAAGCCAGAGGACTAGCGGGCGTCCACGAGCAGTACTTC.